A selection of T cell receptor beta chains follows, all from one sample in a study of T cell repertoires in cytomegalovirus infection. From the reads, TCRdb called clonotypes with MiXCR, one entry per CDR3 protein. The sample has 560,000 or so distinct CDR3 sequences, about 17% seen once. Sequencing was performed on CD8+ T cells from PBMCs. All receptors derive from a human donor in good health (CMV status not recorded). Some clones in this sample may be carry-over from other donors' samples. Each CDR3 is given with its conserved first and last residue. The order of the fields is V gene, J gene, clone size, D gene, CDR3 protein, CDR3 DNA. A D gene is named only where the DNA matches it firmly. Size is stated for part of the rows, as once, few or many counts, or as a class when the clone is expanded.

>TRBV29-1|TRBJ2-3|-|-
CSVAARGARTDTQYF
TGCAGCGTCGCGGCCCGAGGGGCCCGCACAGATACGCAGTATTTT
>TRBV11-2|TRBJ2-7|-|-
CASSLRERTYEQYF
TGTGCCAGCAGCCTAAGGGAGCGTACCTACGAGCAGTACTTC
>TRBV5-4|TRBJ2-7|few|-
CASSSRVPDYEQYF
TGTGCCAGCAGCAGCCGGGTCCCGGACTACGAGCAGTACTTC
>TRBV2|TRBJ1-2|few|-
CASSQTGKGTNYGYTF
TGTGCCAGCAGTCAAACCGGCAAAGGAACTAACTATGGCTACACCTTC
>TRBV20-1|TRBJ1-1|few|TRBD1
CSARQGRVTEAFF
TGCAGTGCTCGACAGGGGCGGGTCACTGAAGCTTTCTTT
>TRBV7-9|TRBJ2-3|few|-
CASSPRGGGWGSSTDTQYF
TGTGCCAGCAGCCCCAGAGGAGGGGGATGGGGGTCTAGCACAGATACGCAGTATTTT
>TRBV15|TRBJ2-7|-|TRBD1
CATSRDWGGTGDGEQYF
TGTGCCACCAGCAGAGATTGGGGGGGGACAGGGGACGGCGAGCAGTACTTC
>TRBV28|TRBJ2-5|-|-
CASSSRGIQETQYF
TGTGCCAGCAGTTCAAGGGGTATCCAAGAGACCCAGTACTTC
>TRBV4-1|TRBJ2-1|-|TRBD2
CASSQARGGTNNEQFF
TGCGCCAGCAGCCAAGCGCGCGGGGGGACAAACAATGAGCAGTTCTTC
>TRBV7-6|TRBJ2-1|many|-
CASSLSGKGNEQFF
TGTGCCAGCAGCTTATCCGGGAAGGGTAATGAGCAGTTCTTC
>TRBV12-3/TRBV12-4|TRBJ1-2|many|TRBD1
CASSTGQGPPLKGGYTF
TGTGCCAGCAGTACGGGACAGGGGCCCCCCTTAAAGGGTGGCTACACCTTC
>TRBV5-4|TRBJ2-1|few|-
CASSLVAGGNSYNEQFF
TGTGCCAGCAGCTTGGTAGCCGGAGGGAACTCCTACAATGAGCAGTTCTTC
>TRBV5-6|TRBJ2-3|few|TRBD2
CASSLAWRESADTQYF
TGTGCCAGCAGCTTGGCTTGGCGGGAGAGCGCAGATACGCAGTATTTT
>TRBV5-6|TRBJ2-3|many|TRBD2
CASSLGTSGSTQYF
TGTGCCAGCAGCCTCGGGACTAGCGGGAGCACGCAGTATTTT
>TRBV7-4|TRBJ1-2|-|TRBD1
CASSLGITGTVHFYGYTF
TGTGCCAGCAGCTTAGGGATTACCGGGACAGTCCACTTCTATGGCTACACCTTC
>TRBV7-8|TRBJ1-2|-|-
CASSLLGLKYGYTF
TGTGCCAGCAGCTTATTGGGGCTTAAGTATGGCTACACCTTC
>TRBV24-1|TRBJ2-1|-|TRBD2
CATSDKPGTSFYNEQFF
TGTGCCACCAGTGATAAGCCCGGGACTAGCTTTTACAATGAGCAGTTCTTC
>TRBV7-8|TRBJ2-1|many|TRBD2
CASSPGLAGGLYNEQFF
TGTGCCAGCAGCCCAGGACTAGCGGGGGGATTATACAATGAGCAGTTCTTC
>TRBV27|TRBJ2-1|many|TRBD2
CASSSGLAGSSYNEQFF
TGTGCCAGCAGTTCAGGACTAGCGGGCAGCTCCTACAATGAGCAGTTCTTC
>TRBV12-3/TRBV12-4|TRBJ1-1|many|-
CASSPGPVTEAFF
TGTGCCAGCAGTCCAGGACCGGTCACTGAAGCTTTCTTT
>TRBV6-8|TRBJ1-5|-|-
CASSDWETPQHF
TGTGCCAGCAGTGACTGGGAAACGCCCCAGCATTTT
>TRBV12-3/TRBV12-4|TRBJ2-5|few|TRBD2
CASTSDPGSGGKTQYF
TGTGCCAGCACCTCCGATCCTGGGAGCGGGGGAAAGACCCAGTACTTC
>TRBV12-3/TRBV12-4|TRBJ1-5|-|TRBD1
CASIPPGTGSNQSQHF
TGTGCCAGCATTCCGCCCGGGACAGGTAGCAATCAGTCCCAGCATTTT
>TRBV19|TRBJ2-7|-|-
CASSRAPTYEQYF
TGTGCCAGTAGTAGAGCCCCGACCTACGAGCAGTACTTC
>TRBV12-5|TRBJ2-5|many|-
CASGLGGAETQYF
TGTGCTAGTGGTTTGGGGGGGGCTGAGACCCAGTACTTC
>TRBV24-1|TRBJ2-2|-|TRBD1
CATSDDRGYTGELFF
TGTGCCACCAGTGATGACAGGGGGTACACCGGGGAGCTGTTTTTT
>TRBV7-9|TRBJ1-1|many|TRBD1
CASSPGQANTEAFF
TGTGCCAGCAGCCCCGGACAGGCGAACACTGAAGCTTTCTTT
>TRBV15|TRBJ2-5|few|TRBD1
CATSSNTGGGETQYF
TGTGCCACCAGCAGTAATACAGGGGGCGGAGAGACCCAGTACTTC
>TRBV25-1|TRBJ2-5|many|-
CASSVGGGETQYF
TGTGCCAGCAGTGTCGGTGGTGGGGAGACCCAGTACTTC
>TRBV18|TRBJ1-2|few|-
CASSPRKPNYGYTF
TGTGCCAGCTCACCAAGGAAACCAAACTATGGCTACACCTTC
>TRBV10-3|TRBJ2-1|-|TRBD2
CAIEASGANEQFF
TGTGCCATCGAGGCTAGCGGAGCTAATGAGCAGTTCTTC
>TRBV6-1|TRBJ2-3|-|-
CASSEDSLGTDTQYF
TGTGCCAGCAGTGAAGACAGTCTGGGCACAGATACGCAGTATTTT
>TRBV12-3/TRBV12-4|TRBJ2-1|many|-
CASSPTRDEQFF
TGTGCCAGCAGCCCGACCCGGGATGAGCAGTTCTTC
>TRBV12-3/TRBV12-4|TRBJ2-1|many|-
CASTQVIRNEQFF
TGTGCCAGCACCCAGGTTATTCGCAATGAGCAGTTCTTC
>TRBV5-1|TRBJ1-3|few|-
CASSLGDSSGNTIYF
TGTGCCAGCAGCTTGGGGGATAGCTCTGGAAACACCATATATTTT
>TRBV20-1|TRBJ1-1|many|-
CSANGGGGNTEAFF
TGCAGTGCTAATGGAGGGGGAGGGAACACTGAAGCTTTCTTT
>TRBV29-1|TRBJ1-2|many|-
CSVYGVLGVENYGYTF
TGCAGCGTTTATGGGGTGCTCGGTGTCGAGAACTATGGCTACACCTTC
>TRBV19|TRBJ1-1|few|-
CASSIDFGEGYTEAFF
TGTGCCAGTAGTATAGATTTTGGGGAGGGGTACACTGAAGCTTTCTTT
>TRBV19|TRBJ1-1|many|-
CASSTRGGQIPEAFF
TGTGCCAGTAGTACCAGAGGGGGGCAGATCCCTGAAGCTTTCTTT
>TRBV28|TRBJ2-7|-|TRBD2
CASSPIGTSGTYEKYF
TGTGCAAGCAGTCCCATCGGGACTAGCGGAACCTACGAGAAGTACTTC
>TRBV6-1|TRBJ2-6|many|-
CASTTGEAGANVLTF
TGTGCCAGCACAACAGGAGAAGCTGGGGCCAACGTCCTGACTTTC
>TRBV7-6|TRBJ2-2|-|-
CAIPPRPRVNTGELFF
TGTGCCATCCCCCCCCGGCCCAGGGTGAACACCGGGGAGCTGTTTTTT
>TRBV14|TRBJ1-1|many|-
CASSPRQQNTEAFF
TGTGCCAGCAGCCCGAGACAGCAGAACACTGAAGCTTTCTTT
>TRBV2|TRBJ2-7|many|TRBD1
CASSPRTGEQYF
TGTGCCAGCAGTCCCCGGACAGGCGAGCAGTACTTC
>TRBV15|TRBJ2-3|few|-
CATSSLPLSDTSTDTQYF
TGTGCCACCAGCAGCCTTCCCCTGAGCGATACTAGCACAGATACGCAGTATTTT
>TRBV5-1|TRBJ2-5|many|TRBD2
CASSQSIGLGQETQYF
TGCGCCAGCAGCCAGAGTATAGGACTAGGCCAAGAGACCCAGTACTTC
>TRBV6-6|TRBJ2-3|-|TRBD1
CASSGRGPKDTQYF
TGTGCCAGCAGTGGCAGGGGGCCTAAAGATACGCAGTATTTT
>TRBV27|TRBJ2-3|-|-
CASSTRIGGGTDTQYF
TGTGCCAGCAGTACCCGGATCGGAGGCGGCACAGATACGCAGTATTTT
>TRBV29-1|TRBJ1-4|few|-
CSVDETPLGEKLFF
TGCAGCGTTGACGAGACCCCATTGGGTGAAAAACTGTTTTTT
>TRBV19|TRBJ1-5|many|-
CASSLQGHNQPQHF
TGTGCCAGTAGTCTTCAGGGTCACAATCAGCCCCAGCATTTT